This T cell receptor beta chain originates from a study of shared clonotypes between healthy human individuals. Only Caucasian adults living in Nashville, Tennessee made up the donor group. A CD45RA+ naive subset and a CD45RA-negative memory subset were split from CD4+ cells. Deep-level assay runs were performed. Generated by immunoSEQ multiplex PCR, the TCRdb table keeps only in-frame clones and is missing some. The table has 2 million to 3 million clones, approximately 93% seen once; the top ten hold 0.36%. Germline CDR1 is SGHNT and CDR2 is YYREEE (reference sequence). The CDR3 consists of 16 residues. V dropped 4 bases and J dropped 2; count of bases not matched to a gene: 6.

Sequences were obtained from naive CD4+ T cells from PBMCs. Subset in this sample: CD45RA+ positively selected. The receptor was derived from a man between 18 and 29 years old in good health. Some clones in this sample may be carry-over from other donors' samples. The chain couples TRBV5-4 to TRBJ2-1; 10 bases agree with TRBD2. CDR3 DNA: TGTGCCAGCAGCGGGAGCCTAGCGGGAGCCTACAATGAGCAGTTCTTC. Protein sequence: CASSGSLAGAYNEQFF.